A single sample is the source of the 25 T cell receptor beta chains below, sequenced in a study of CXCR3-negative and CXCR3-positive naive CD8 T cells. Antigen specificity for these receptors is unknown. TRB cDNA libraries were made by UMI-labeled 5' RACE. No DNA is given; TCRdb re-called the 5' RACE reads and lists each CDR3 protein once. In all, the sample yields under 60,000 distinct CDR3 sequences. Broader study findings: More hydrophobic TRB CDR3s occurred in CXCR3-positive than in CXCR3-negative naive cells.

Source material: naive CXCR3+ CD8+ T cells from blood. Subset here: CD45RO-CCR7+CD27+CD95- naive CD8+ T cells expressing CXCR3 (TNR3+). The source is a human donor in good health. Some clones in this sample may be carry-over from other donors' samples.

The chain links TRBV12-3 or TRBV12-4 to TRBJ2-5. This CDR3 is built from 14 residues. The CDR3 sequence: CASSADNYQETQYF.

This chain joins TRBV4-2 and TRBJ2-2; TCRdb names TRBD1, which stays unverified in the absence of DNA. The CDR3 loop spans 19 amino acids. The germline CDR1 and CDR2 sequences are LGHNA and YNFKEQ. Here the CDR3 reads CASSQVKIGTASDTGELFF.

This sequence joins TRBV29-1 and TRBJ2-5; with no DNA, the TCRdb D assignment of TRBD2 cannot be verified. Germline assignment: CDR1 SQVTM and CDR2 ANQGSEA. This CDR3 comprises 12 residues. CDR3: CSVEGLEETQYF.

The chain links TRBV5-1 to TRBJ2-7; TCRdb lists TRBD1, though no DNA is available to test this call. Germline lookup yields CDR1 SGHRS and CDR2 YFSETQ. The CDR3 has 15 amino acids. CDR3: CASSCGGDLSDEQYF.

The chain recombines TRBV7-6 with TRBJ1-3; TCRdb returns TRBD1, unconfirmable since there is no DNA. CDR3 length equals 16 residues. Germline V gene lookup returns CDR1 SGHVS and CDR2 FNYEAQ. The CDR3 region is CASSTSVGGDGNTIYF. The whole variable domain, filled in from reference TRBV7-6 and TRBJ1-3, reads GAGVSQSPRYKVTKRGQDVALRCDPISGHVSLYWYRQALGQGPEFLTYFNYEAQQDKSGLPNDRFSAERPEGSISTLTIQRTEQRDSAMYRCASSTSVGGDGNTIYFGEGSWLTVV.

The chain employs TRBV7-9 and TRBJ1-1; the D gene TCRdb calls, TRBD1, cannot be checked with no DNA. CDR3 size: 16 residues. Germline lookup yields CDR1 SEHNR and CDR2 FQNEAQ (reference sequence). CDR3 loop: CASSTMDRGSITEAFF.

The chain carries TRBV7-2 and TRBJ2-7. CDR1 is SGHTA and CDR2 is FQGNSA in the germline V gene. The CDR3 loop spans 16 amino acids. CDR3 loop: CASSLEHAEPTYEQYF.

J is TRBJ2-3 and V is TRBV7-2; TCRdb's D call, TRBD1, is unchecked because there is no DNA. The germline gives CDR1 SGHTA, CDR2 FQGNSA. The CDR3 contains 14 residues. CDR3 residues: CASSLSWGGDTQYF. Drawing the rest from reference TRBV7-2 and TRBJ2-3, the complete variable domain is GAGVSQSPSNKVTEKGKDVELRCDPISGHTALYWYRQSLGQGLEFLIYFQGNSAPDKSGLPSDRFSAERTGGSVSTLTIQRTQQEDSAVYLCASSLSWGGDTQYFGPGTRLTVL.

The gene calls are TRBV5-6 and TRBJ2-7; TCRdb gives TRBD1 as the D gene, but with no DNA this cannot be confirmed. In germline, CDR1 is SGHDT, CDR2 YYEEEE. The CDR3 totals 14 residues. CDR3 in amino acids: CASSLIQGTYEQYF.

This chain uses TRBV27 with TRBJ2-3; checking the TCRdb D call of TRBD2 is not possible without DNA. This CDR3 has 14 residues. Germline-derived CDR1 and CDR2 are MNHEY and SMNVEV (reference sequence). This CDR3 reads CASSRTSPTDTQYF.

The chain has TRBV29-1 and TRBJ2-7; the TCRdb call, TRBD1, lacks DNA for checking. There are 13 residues in the CDR3. CDR1 SQVTM and CDR2 ANQGSEA come from the germline V gene. CDR3 residues: CSASTGRAYEQYF.

The CDR3 loop is CASSLVVQEETQYF. V usage is TRBV7-9 and J usage is TRBJ2-5; TCRdb picks TRBD1, but there is no DNA to check that call. Germline CDR1 SEHNR, CDR2 FQNEAQ (reference sequence). This CDR3 comprises 14 residues.

This chain uses TRBV7-6 with TRBJ2-7. CDR3 length: 18 residues. In germline, CDR1 is SGHVS, CDR2 FNYEAQ. The CDR3 loop is CASSLEKLWDRATYEQYF.

The V and J genes are TRBV6-5 and TRBJ2-5. The CDR3 covers 15 residues. Germline V gene sequence: CDR1 MNHEY, CDR2 SVGAGI. CDR3 region: CASSYAPKGWETQYF.

The chain couples TRBV7-6 to TRBJ2-1; absent DNA, TCRdb's TRBD1 call cannot be checked. Germline loops: CDR1 SGHVS, CDR2 FNYEAQ. CDR3 length equals 15 residues. CDR3 residues: CASRSGTGSYNEQFF.

The chain joins TRBV4-3 to TRBJ2-2; as DNA is missing, the TRBD2 call by TCRdb cannot be tested. The CDR3 totals 18 residues. CDR1 and CDR2 (germline): LGHNA, YSLEER. The CDR3 here is CASSQARLPRLAGGVLFF.

The V call is TRBV5-1, the J call TRBJ2-5. Germline loops: CDR1 SGHRS, CDR2 YFSETQ. This CDR3 spans 14 amino acids. The CDR3: CASSLELVEETQYF.

The chain combines TRBV28 with TRBJ1-2; TCRdb returns TRBD1, unconfirmable since there is no DNA. Germline CDR1 MDHEN, CDR2 SYDVKM. This CDR3 has 12 residues. The CDR3 loop is CASSSRLGGYTF.

The chain joins TRBV28 to TRBJ2-3; the D gene TCRdb calls, TRBD2, cannot be checked with no DNA. CDR3 length equals 16 residues. Germline V gene sequence: CDR1 MDHEN, CDR2 SYDVKM. CDR3 region: CASSPGLAGGADTQYF.

This rearrangement joins TRBV28 to TRBJ2-5; TCRdb selects TRBD1, and the lack of DNA leaves this call unchecked. CDR1 is MDHEN, CDR2 SYDVKM, per germline. The length of the CDR3 is 14 residues. The CDR3 reads CASSTRQDQETQYF.

The genes are TRBV29-1 and TRBJ2-3; the D gene TCRdb calls, TRBD1, cannot be checked with no DNA. Germline V gene data show CDR1 as SQVTM and CDR2 as ANQGSEA. This CDR3 is built from 11 residues. This chain's CDR3 is CSVDVQGPQYF.

This CDR3 reads CACSSGQGMEGEQFF. This sequence joins TRBV12-3 or TRBV12-4 and TRBJ2-1; TCRdb selects TRBD1, and the lack of DNA leaves this call unchecked. The length of the CDR3 is 15 residues.

The genes are TRBV27 and TRBJ2-7. The germline CDR1 and CDR2 sequences are MNHEY and SMNVEV (reference sequence). The CDR3 runs 14 residues. The CDR3 sequence is CASSFQGPSYEQYF.

The genes are TRBV5-5 and TRBJ2-7; the D call from TCRdb, TRBD2, cannot be confirmed without DNA. This CDR3 is built from 15 residues. The germline CDR1 and CDR2 sequences are SGHKS and YYEKEE (reference sequence). CDR3 protein: CASSLEGTGTYEQYF.

The J gene is TRBJ1-2, the V gene TRBV6-2 or TRBV6-3. The CDR3 is 13 residues long. The germline CDR1 and CDR2 sequences are MNHEY and SVGEGT. The CDR3 sequence: CASSYTRTAHHTF.